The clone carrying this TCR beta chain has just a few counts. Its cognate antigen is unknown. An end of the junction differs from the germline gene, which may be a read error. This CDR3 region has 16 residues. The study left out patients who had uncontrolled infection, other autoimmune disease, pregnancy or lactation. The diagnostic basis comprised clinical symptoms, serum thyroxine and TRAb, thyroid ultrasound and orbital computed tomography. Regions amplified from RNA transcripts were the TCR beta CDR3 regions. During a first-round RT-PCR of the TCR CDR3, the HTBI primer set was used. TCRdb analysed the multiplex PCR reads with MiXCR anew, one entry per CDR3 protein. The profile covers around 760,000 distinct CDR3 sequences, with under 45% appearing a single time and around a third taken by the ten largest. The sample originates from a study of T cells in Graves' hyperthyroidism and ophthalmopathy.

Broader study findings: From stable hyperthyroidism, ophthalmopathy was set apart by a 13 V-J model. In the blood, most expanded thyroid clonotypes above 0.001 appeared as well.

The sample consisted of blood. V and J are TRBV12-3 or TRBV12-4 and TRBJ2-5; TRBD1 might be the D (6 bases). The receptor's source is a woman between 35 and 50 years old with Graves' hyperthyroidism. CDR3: CASSLVSVWTEETQYF. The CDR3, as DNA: TGTGCCAGCAGCTTAGTTTCGGTATGGACAGAAGAGACCCAGTACTTC.